The present T cell receptor beta chain was sequenced within a study of cytomegalovirus exposure and HLA in healthy donors (dated by TCRdb to 2016 to 2017). A note on the overall study: An earlier analysis of around 600 of the donors reported 250 to 350 Gb of sequence data and around 120 million unique TCR beta sequences from around 200 million T cells. Roughly 300 gigabases of sequencing data and approximately 92 million unique TCR sequences made up an early release that covered approximately 650 HLA-typed donors. Among the approximately 400 genotyped donors, around 81% belonged to the genetic ancestry cluster associated with self-reported Caucasian donors. The study aimed to test whether cataloging public T cell receptors could reveal signatures of past pathogen exposure. The study profiled the T cell repertoires of around 700 subjects by immunosequencing and related them to cytomegalovirus serostatus. Along with the roughly 670-subject first cohort, a separate validation cohort of some 130 different subjects was used. High-throughput TCR immunosequencing, statistical association of individual TCRs with disease status, and machine learning were combined to predict cytomegalovirus infection status. A later analysis re-analyzed previously published TCR beta repertoires from approximately 670 donors and added high-resolution HLA genotyping to study TCR occurrence patterns. Rather than using new phenotypic data, the later analysis identified candidate immune exposures from TCR beta sequences and from how often those sequences occurred across donors. In an earlier analysis of roughly 600 of the donors, high-throughput TCR beta sequencing was used to judge whether each TCR beta V gene segment behaved as functional or pseudogenic. Donor age, sex, ethnicity and CMV serostatus were compiled together with the repertoire data. Genome-wide SNP genotypes for about 65% of the roughly 670 donors were used in a later genetic analysis, which treated that subset as a discovery cohort. Every repertoire in the discovery cohort had been generated on one and the same sequencing platform. HLA typing included class I and class II loci at four-digit resolution. Typing coverage varied by locus: roughly 629-630 donors for A, B, C, DRB1 and DQB1; under 550 for DQA1; approximately 610 for DPA1; around 450 for DPB1. Because of strong linkage in the cohort, four or five DR-DQ haplotypes were treated as single units for association and clustering. Across under 500 genotyped donors of the cohort, an average of approximately 240,000 unique TCR beta nucleotide sequences per donor were sequenced, and roughly 20% of those sequences were non-productive.

Results and caveats for the whole study, not just this receptor: The only immune exposure information available for the cohort was CMV serostatus. A total of about 150 TCR beta chains were listed by the study as associated with cytomegalovirus. In a later genetic analysis, fewer N-insertions in productive TCRs were reported among donors in an Asian-associated ancestry cluster than the roughly 640-donor mean. According to a later analysis, parvovirus B19, influenza, CMV and Epstein-Barr virus appeared linked to several top co-occurrence clusters. Because HLA typing was missing for some donors at each locus, association tests included only the typed subset. When HLA alleles, especially DR and DQ, strongly co-occurred, attributing TCR associations to individual alleles was difficult. In a later analysis, HLA-associated TCR beta chains were found to be more clonally expanded and to have lower generation probabilities than equally common non-associated chains. Presence/absence analyses assumed roughly uniform sequencing depth across donors, an assumption that may not hold. According to a later analysis, most CMV-associated TCR beta chains appeared to be HLA-restricted, and the HLA associations seemed to be driven largely by CMV exposure. A cluster of highly shared sequence variants was judged likely to be a technical artifact of the sequencing pipeline. In both the original and validation cohorts, the classifier was reported to diagnose cytomegalovirus status with high specificity and sensitivity. A further reported finding was that TCR beta sequences accurately predicted the HLA-A and HLA-B alleles for most subjects in the first cohort. Linkage disequilibrium might explain the correlated functional status among segregating V segments, but an unknown experimental factor could not be ruled out. Because counts were too low, about 18 rarely observed V segments, including chromosome 9 orphons, were excluded from the earlier analysis of 587 of the donors. According to a later analysis, TCR association rates differed among HLA loci, with DRB1 alleles showing the most associated TCRs and HLA-C alleles showing the fewest. V-gene and J-gene trimming of TCR beta chains was associated with a missense DCLRE1C variant in a later genetic analysis, and the association was replicated in an independent cohort. The authors suggested that the approach could potentially be extended to other disease states and immunological phenotypes. In this cohort, only TCR beta chains were sequenced, and detectable features were limited by the absence of alpha or paired-chain data. In vitro tests confirmed that a few of the cytomegalovirus-associated TCR beta chains recognize cytomegalovirus antigens. An earlier analysis of 450 to 750 of the donors showed that most TCR beta V segments appeared in productive rearrangements either about 87% or about 30% of the time, which broadly matched IMGT annotations. While some public TCRs were present in many individuals, most TCR sequences turned up only very rarely across donors. Specific HLA alleles were associated with 15,000 to 20,000 TCR beta sequences at a false discovery rate of 0.05 in a later analysis. Some IMGT-functional V segments, including TRBV6-2 and TRBV6-3, could not be told apart with the 87-base-pair reads, so those segments were excluded.

Libraries were made using the immunoSEQ multiplex PCR assay. For the multiplex PCR, a mixture combining 60 forward primers for TCR Vbeta segments and 13 reverse primers for TCR Jbeta segments was used. The CDR3 region of rearranged TCR beta genes was amplified from genomic DNA with a multiplex PCR assay. The amplified TCR beta libraries were sequenced on the Illumina HiSeq System as 87-base-pair reads. The study's own analysis went as follows. Across the 500 to 700 repertoires, a later analysis counted 80 million or so unique TCR beta chains, 9.5 million to 12 million of which were shared by at least two donors. A nearest-neighbor algorithm error-corrected the raw reads and collapsed the reads into unique sequences, merging closely related sequences to remove PCR and sequencing errors. Alignment of CDR3 sequences to IMGT reference sequences was used to assign V, D and J gene segments. For a sequence to be retained, a match of at least six nucleotides to both a V gene segment and a J gene segment was required. A rearrangement was called productive if the CDR3 had no stop codons and remained in frame with V and J, and every other rearrangement was called non-productive. CDR3 was defined according to IMGT convention as the region running from the second conserved V-encoded cysteine to the conserved J-encoded phenylalanine. Sequences without an unambiguous match to a single V gene segment were excluded from the earlier analysis of 450 to 750 of the donors. An earlier analysis of under 750 of the donors called V segments functional above 56.7% productive rearrangements and segregating when the between-donor standard deviation exceeded 5%. To diagnose cytomegalovirus status from the catalog of TCR beta chain sequences, a statistical classification framework was built. A later analysis assigned V and J genes by comparing TCR nucleotide sequences with IMGT/GENE-DB human TR gene sequences. In a later analysis, CDR3 sequences and most-parsimonious VDJ recombination scenarios were assigned using the TCRdist pipeline. In a later analysis, each TCR beta chain was defined by its CDR3 amino acid sequence together with its V-gene family, and reads without a unique V-gene family were excluded. A later analysis removed 592 highly shared, low-generation-probability nucleotide sequences to deal with suspected cross-contamination and a sequencing artifact. A later analysis calculated a clonal expansion index for each public chain from normalized within-repertoire ranks of inferred template counts. In a later analysis, generation probabilities were computed with a VDJ recombination model fitted to out-of-frame rearrangements, and the resulting probabilities were checked against IGoR. A later analysis scored TCR-TCR, TCR-HLA and TCR-CMV co-occurrence with hypergeometric tests, applying a repertoire-size bias correction to TCR pairs. A later analysis estimated false discovery rates by permuting HLA or CMV assignments 20 times. In a later analysis, co-occurring TCRs were grouped using DBSCAN, with TCRdist sequence similarity added in when clustering inside HLA-allele-positive subsets. Repertoires with fewer than 30,000 or more than 120,000 public chains were left out of co-occurrence clustering, as were five repertoires with anomalous nucleotide sharing. TCRdb mirrors the immuneACCESS table, restricted to in-frame sequences. Some clones are absent from its copies; in checked studies, under half trace to an unresolved V gene, and the reason for the others is unknown. V, J and clone size were drawn from that table, and D and trimming were deduced from the DNA. For this sample the table gives under 200,000 clones, of which about three quarters were detected only once. The top ten hold 0.75% to 0.8% of the sample.

Concerning this clone itself: Its antigen specificity is not known. Base qualities are missing; no much larger clone stands one base away.

The cohort comprised some 700 healthy bone marrow donors. All cohort members were sampled while nominally healthy, although unrecorded immune exposures were likely present. The donor was CMV seronegative and belonged to the group of 320 or so seronegative cohort members. Each donor provided a peripheral blood sample, and peripheral blood mononuclear cells were used for TCR beta sequencing. The Qiagen DNeasy Blood Extraction Kit was used to extract genomic DNA from the blood cell samples. At the junction V is shortened by 1 base and J by 3 bases, with 9 bases in between. CDR1 KGHSH and CDR2 LQKENI were looked up in the germline V gene. Spanning cysteine to phenylalanine, the CDR3 consists of 14 amino acids. Of all the DNA, just the CDR3 is kept, 42 bases in frame from base 1.

The sequence derives from a female donor in good health and CMV-seronegative. The source material was PBMCs. In this chain, TRBV18 is recombined with TRBJ1-1, with no D gene named confidently. This receptor carries the CDR3 CASSPQNSYTEAFF. The nucleotides read TGTGCCAGCTCACCACAAAACAGCTACACTGAAGCTTTCTTT.